This T cell receptor (beta chain) was documented in a study of blood T cells in healthy people across ages. The CDR3 sequence is 14 residues long. Per the germline V gene, CDR1 is SNHLY and CDR2 is FYNNEI. V was pared by 2 bases and J by 10 bases, with 7 bases of the junction left unmatched. This clonotype was seen only a few times. Using a J-beta primer mix together with a sample-barcoded 5' primer, a second PCR was run for roughly 7 to 12 cycles. TCRdb analysed the 5' RACE reads with MiXCR anew, one entry per CDR3 protein. The sample holds some 1.6 million distinct CDR3 sequences, about 31% seen once.

Material: blood. The gene calls are TRBV2 and TRBJ2-1; the match to TRBD2 covers 8 bases. This clonotype was obtained from a woman in her 30s in good health. CDR3 DNA sequence: TGTGCCAGCAGTGAAACCGGGACTAGAAGCGAGCAGTTCTTC. Translation: CASSETGTRSEQFF.